The clone carrying this T cell receptor (beta chain) was found a few times. Its antigen is still unknown. The data derive from a study of blood T cells in healthy people across ages. Study results and caveats: More naive CD4+ cells and higher diversity were found in long-lived than in aged donors.

The V gene's germline CDR1 is SGDLS and CDR2 YYNGEE. The CDR3 is 15 residues long. The ends were cut back, 2 bases at V and 2 bases at J, with 10 bases in the middle. With a J-beta primer mix and a sample-barcoded 5' primer, a second PCR ran 7 to 11 cycles. TCRdb ran MiXCR on the 5' RACE reads and lists one entry per CDR3 protein. The sample records 550,000 to 750,000 distinct CDR3 sequences, roughly 21% being singletons. J is TRBJ2-2 and V is TRBV9; no clear D gene. The sequence derives from a man aged 65 to 79 in good health. The source material was blood. In nucleotides, the CDR3 is TGTGCCAGCAGCGTCTTTCCCCAAAACACCGGGGAGCTGTTTTTT. Its protein product is CASSVFPQNTGELFF. Together with reference TRBV9 and TRBJ2-2, the CDR3 gives the full variable domain: DSGVTQTPKHLITATGQRVTLRCSPRSGDLSVYWYQQSLDQGLQFLIQYYNGEERAKGNILERFSAQQFPDLHSELNLSSLELGDSALYFCASSVFPQNTGELFFGEGSRLTVL.